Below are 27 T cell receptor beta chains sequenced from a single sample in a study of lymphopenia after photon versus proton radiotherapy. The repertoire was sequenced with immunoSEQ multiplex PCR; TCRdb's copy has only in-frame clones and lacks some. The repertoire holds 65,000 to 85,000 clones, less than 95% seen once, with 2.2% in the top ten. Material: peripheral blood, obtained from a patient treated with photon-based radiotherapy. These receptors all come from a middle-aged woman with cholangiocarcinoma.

Written as DNA, the CDR3 is TGCGCCAGCAGTGAGTCTTTGGCAGGATCTTCTGGAAACACCATATATTTT. This translates into CASSESLAGSSGNTIYF. This sequence joins TRBV10-1 and TRBJ1-3; D call uncertain. Germline V gene sequence: CDR1 WNHNN, CDR2 SYGVQD (reference sequence). V lost 0 bases and J lost 1, with 13 bases in between. The CDR3 contains 17 residues.

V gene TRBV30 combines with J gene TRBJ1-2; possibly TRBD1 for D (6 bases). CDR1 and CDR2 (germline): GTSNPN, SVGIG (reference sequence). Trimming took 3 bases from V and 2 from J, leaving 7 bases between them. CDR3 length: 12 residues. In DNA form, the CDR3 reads TGTGCCTGGAGGAGGGGGAACTATGGCTACACCTTC. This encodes CAWRRGNYGYTF.

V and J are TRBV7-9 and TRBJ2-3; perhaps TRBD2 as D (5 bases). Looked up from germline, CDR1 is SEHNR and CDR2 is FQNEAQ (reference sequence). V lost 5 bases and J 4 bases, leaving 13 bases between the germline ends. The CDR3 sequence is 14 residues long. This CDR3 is CASSPASIADTQYF. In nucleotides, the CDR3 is TGTGCCAGCAGCCCTGCTAGCATCGCAGATACGCAGTATTTT.

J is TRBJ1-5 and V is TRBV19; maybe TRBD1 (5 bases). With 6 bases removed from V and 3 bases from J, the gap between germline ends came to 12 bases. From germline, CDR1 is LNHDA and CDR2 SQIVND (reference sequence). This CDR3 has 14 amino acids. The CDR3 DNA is TGTGCCAGTAGCGGGTGGGGGAACAATCAGCCCCAGCATTTT. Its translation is CASSGWGNNQPQHF.

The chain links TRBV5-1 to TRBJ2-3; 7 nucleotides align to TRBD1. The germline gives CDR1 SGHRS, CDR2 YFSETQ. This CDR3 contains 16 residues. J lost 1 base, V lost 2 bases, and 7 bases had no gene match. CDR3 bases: TGCGCCAGCAGCTTTCAGGGGGACCCCGGCACAGATACGCAGTATTTT. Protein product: CASSFQGDPGTDTQYF.

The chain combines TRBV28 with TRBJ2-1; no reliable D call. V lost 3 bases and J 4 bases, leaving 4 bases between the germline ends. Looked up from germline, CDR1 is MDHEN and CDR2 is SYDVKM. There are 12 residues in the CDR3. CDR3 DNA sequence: TGTGCCAGCAGTTTTGTTTACAATGAGCAGTTCTTC. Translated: CASSFVYNEQFF.

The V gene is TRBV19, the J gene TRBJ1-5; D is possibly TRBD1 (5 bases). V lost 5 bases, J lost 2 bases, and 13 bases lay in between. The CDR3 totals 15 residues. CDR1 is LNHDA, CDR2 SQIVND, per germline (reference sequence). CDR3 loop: CASSQGDSGNQPQHF. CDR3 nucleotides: TGTGCCAGTAGTCAAGGGGATAGCGGCAATCAGCCCCAGCATTTT.

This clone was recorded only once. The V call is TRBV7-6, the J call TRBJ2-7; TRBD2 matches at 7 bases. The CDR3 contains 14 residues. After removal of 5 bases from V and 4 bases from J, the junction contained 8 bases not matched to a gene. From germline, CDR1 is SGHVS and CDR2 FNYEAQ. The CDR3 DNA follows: TGTGCCAGCAGCCGGGGGGAGGGAATTTACGAGCAGTACTTC. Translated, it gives CASSRGEGIYEQYF.

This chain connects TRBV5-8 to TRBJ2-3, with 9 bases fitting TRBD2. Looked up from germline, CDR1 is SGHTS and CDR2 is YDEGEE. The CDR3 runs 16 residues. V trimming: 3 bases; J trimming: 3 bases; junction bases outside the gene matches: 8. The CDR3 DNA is TGTGCCAGCAGCTCGTTAGCGGGAGTGGGGACAGATACGCAGTATTTT. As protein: CASSSLAGVGTDTQYF.

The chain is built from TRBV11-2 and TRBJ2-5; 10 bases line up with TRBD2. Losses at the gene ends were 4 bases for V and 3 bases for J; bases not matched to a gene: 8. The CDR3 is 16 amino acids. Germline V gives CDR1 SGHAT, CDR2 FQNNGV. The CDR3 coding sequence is TGTGCCAGCAGCTCACCTAGCGGGAGAGGTGAAGAGACCCAGTACTTC. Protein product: CASSSPSGRGEETQYF.

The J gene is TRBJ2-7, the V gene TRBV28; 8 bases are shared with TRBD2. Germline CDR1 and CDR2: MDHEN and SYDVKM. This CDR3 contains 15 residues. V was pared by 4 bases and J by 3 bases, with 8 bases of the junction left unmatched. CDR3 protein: CASSSRGTRDYEQYF. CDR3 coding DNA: TGTGCCAGCAGTTCTAGGGGGACTAGGGACTACGAGCAGTACTTC.

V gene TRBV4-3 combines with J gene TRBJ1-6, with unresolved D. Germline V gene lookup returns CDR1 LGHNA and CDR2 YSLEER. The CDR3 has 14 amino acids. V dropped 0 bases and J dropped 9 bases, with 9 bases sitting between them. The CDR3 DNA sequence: TGCGCCAGCAGCCAAGACGATGTTGGTTCACCCCTCCACTTT. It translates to CASSQDDVGSPLHF.

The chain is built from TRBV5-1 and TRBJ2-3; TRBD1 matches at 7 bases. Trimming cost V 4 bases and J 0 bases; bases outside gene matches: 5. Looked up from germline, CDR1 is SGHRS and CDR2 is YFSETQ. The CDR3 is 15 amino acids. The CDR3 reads CASSPGDSSTDTQYF. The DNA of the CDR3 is TGCGCCAGCAGCCCCGGGGACAGCAGCACAGATACGCAGTATTTT.

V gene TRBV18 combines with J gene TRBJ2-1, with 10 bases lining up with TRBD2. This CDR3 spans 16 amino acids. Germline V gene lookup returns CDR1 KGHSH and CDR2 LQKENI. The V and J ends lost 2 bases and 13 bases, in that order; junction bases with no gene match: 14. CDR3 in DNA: TGTGCCAGCTCACCATCTAGTCCGGGACTAGCGCCCCTACAGTTCTTC. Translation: CASSPSSPGLAPLQFF.

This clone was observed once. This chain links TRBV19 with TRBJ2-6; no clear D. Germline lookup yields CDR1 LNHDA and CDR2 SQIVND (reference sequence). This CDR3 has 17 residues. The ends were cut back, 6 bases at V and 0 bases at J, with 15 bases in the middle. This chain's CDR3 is CASSPRTVNSGANVLTF. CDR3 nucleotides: TGTGCCAGTAGCCCCCGGACGGTAAACTCTGGGGCCAACGTCCTGACTTTC.

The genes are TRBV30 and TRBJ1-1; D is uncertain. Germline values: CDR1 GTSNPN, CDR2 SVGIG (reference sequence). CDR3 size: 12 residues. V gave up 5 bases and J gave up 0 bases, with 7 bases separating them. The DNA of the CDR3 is TGTGCCTGGGGTACTATGAACACTGAAGCTTTCTTT. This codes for CAWGTMNTEAFF.

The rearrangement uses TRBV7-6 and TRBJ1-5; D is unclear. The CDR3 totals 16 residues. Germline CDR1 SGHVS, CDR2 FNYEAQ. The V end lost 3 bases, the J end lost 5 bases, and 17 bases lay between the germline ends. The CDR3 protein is CASSLGSGSFHQPQHF. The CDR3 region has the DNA TGTGCCAGCAGCTTGGGTTCCGGTTCCTTCCATCAGCCCCAGCATTTT.

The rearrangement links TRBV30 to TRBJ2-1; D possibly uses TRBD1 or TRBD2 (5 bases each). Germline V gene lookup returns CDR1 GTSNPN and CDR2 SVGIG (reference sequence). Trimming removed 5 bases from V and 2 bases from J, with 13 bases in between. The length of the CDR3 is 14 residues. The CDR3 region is CAWLRGGPYNEQFF. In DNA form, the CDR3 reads TGTGCCTGGCTACGGGGCGGGCCCTACAATGAGCAGTTCTTC.

CDR3 sequence reads: CASSLGGNSNQPQHF. In nucleotides, the CDR3 is TGTGCCAGCAGCTTGGGGGGGAATAGCAATCAGCCCCAGCATTTT. The chain has TRBV7-9 and TRBJ1-5; D may be TRBD1 (5 bases). CDR3 length: 15 amino acids. The germline V and J ends were trimmed by 3 bases and 0 bases, with 9 bases remaining between them. Germline V gene sequence: CDR1 SEHNR, CDR2 FQNEAQ (reference sequence).

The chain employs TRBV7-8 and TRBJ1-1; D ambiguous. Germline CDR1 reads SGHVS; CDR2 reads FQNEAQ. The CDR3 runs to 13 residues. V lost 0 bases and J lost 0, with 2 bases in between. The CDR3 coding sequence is TGTGCCAGCAGCTTAGCTCTGAACACTGAAGCTTTCTTT. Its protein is CASSLALNTEAFF.

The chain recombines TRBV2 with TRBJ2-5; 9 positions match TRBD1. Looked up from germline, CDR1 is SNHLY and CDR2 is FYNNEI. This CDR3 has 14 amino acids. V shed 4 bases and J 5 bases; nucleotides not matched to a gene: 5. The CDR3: CASSGWDRVETQYF. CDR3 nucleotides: TGTGCCAGCAGTGGGTGGGACAGGGTTGAGACCCAGTACTTC. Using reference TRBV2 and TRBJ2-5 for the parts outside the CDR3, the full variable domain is EPEVTQTPSHQVTQMGQEVILRCVPISNHLYFYWYRQILGQKVEFLVSFYNNEISEKSEIFDDQFSVERPDGSNFTLKIRSTKLEDSAMYFCASSGWDRVETQYFGPGTRLLVL.

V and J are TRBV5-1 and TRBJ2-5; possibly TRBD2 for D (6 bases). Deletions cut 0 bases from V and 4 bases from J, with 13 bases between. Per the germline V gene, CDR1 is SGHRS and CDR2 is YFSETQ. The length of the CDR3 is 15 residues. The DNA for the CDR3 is TGCGCCAGCAGCTTGGGGGATTGGAGGGGAGAGACCCAGTACTTC. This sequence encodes CASSLGDWRGETQYF.

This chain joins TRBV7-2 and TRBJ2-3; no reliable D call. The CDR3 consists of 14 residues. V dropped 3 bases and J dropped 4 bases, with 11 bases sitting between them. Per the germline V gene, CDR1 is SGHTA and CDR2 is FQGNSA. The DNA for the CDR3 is TGTGCCAGCAGCTTTGGACCAGGTCCAGATACGCAGTATTTT. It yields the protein CASSFGPGPDTQYF.

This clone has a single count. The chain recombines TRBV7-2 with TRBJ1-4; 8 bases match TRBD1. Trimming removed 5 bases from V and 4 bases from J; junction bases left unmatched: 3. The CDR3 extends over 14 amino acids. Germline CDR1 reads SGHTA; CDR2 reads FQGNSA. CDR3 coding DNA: TGTGCCAGCAGCCCGACAGGGGTTAATGAAAAACTGTTTTTT. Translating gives CASSPTGVNEKLFF.

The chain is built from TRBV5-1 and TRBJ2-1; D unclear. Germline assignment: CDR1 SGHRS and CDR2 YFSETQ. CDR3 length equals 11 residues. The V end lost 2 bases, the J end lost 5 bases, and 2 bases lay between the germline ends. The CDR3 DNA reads TGCGCCAGCAGCTTTGACAATGAGCAGTTCTTC. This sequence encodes CASSFDNEQFF.

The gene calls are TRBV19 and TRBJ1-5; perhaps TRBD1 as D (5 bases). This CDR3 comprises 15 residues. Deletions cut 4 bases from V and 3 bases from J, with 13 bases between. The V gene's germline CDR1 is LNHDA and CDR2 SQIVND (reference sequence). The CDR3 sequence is CASSTPGQYNQPQHF. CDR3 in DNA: TGTGCCAGTAGTACCCCAGGACAATACAATCAGCCCCAGCATTTT.

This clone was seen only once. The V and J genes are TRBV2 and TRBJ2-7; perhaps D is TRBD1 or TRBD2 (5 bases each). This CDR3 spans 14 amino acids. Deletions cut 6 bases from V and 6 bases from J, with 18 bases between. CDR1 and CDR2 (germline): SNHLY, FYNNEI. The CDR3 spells CASREVQGGLEQYF. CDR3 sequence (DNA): TGTGCCAGCAGGGAGGTGCAGGGTGGCCTCGAGCAGTACTTC.